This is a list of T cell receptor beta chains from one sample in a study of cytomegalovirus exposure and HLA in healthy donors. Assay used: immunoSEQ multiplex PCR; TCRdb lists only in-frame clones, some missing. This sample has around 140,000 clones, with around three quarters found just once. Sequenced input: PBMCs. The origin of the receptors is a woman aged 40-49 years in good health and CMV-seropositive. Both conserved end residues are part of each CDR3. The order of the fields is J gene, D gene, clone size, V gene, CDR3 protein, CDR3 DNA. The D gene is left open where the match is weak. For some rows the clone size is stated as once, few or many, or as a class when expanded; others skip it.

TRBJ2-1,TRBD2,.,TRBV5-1,CASSLGLAAYNEQFF,TGCGCCAGCAGCTTGGGACTAGCGGCCTACAATGAGCAGTTCTTC
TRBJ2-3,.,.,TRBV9,CASSVGQRDTQYF,TGTGCCAGCAGCGTAGGACAGAGAGATACGCAGTATTTT
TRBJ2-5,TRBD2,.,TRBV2,CASSEAPGLAGGTQYF,TGTGCCAGCAGTGAAGCCCCGGGACTAGCGGGGGGGACCCAGTACTTC
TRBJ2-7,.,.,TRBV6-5,CASSLSMSYEQYF,TGTGCCAGCAGTTTGAGTATGTCCTACGAGCAGTACTTC
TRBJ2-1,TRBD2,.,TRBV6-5,CASKIAGGRHNEQFF,TGTGCCAGCAAAATAGCGGGAGGCCGCCACAATGAGCAGTTCTTC
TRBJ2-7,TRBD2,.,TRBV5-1,CASSYLSGAYEQYF,TGCGCCAGCAGCTACCTTAGCGGGGCCTACGAGCAGTACTTC
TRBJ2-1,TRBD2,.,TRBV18,CASSQSLVAGPSSYNEQFF,TGTGCCAGCTCCCAATCACTGGTAGCGGGCCCGAGCTCCTACAATGAGCAGTTCTTC
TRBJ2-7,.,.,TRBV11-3,CASSLSTYSYEQYF,TGTGCCAGCAGCTTAAGTACATACTCCTACGAGCAGTACTTC
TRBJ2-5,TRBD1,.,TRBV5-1,CASSDKRQGAGEQYF,TGCGCCAGCAGCGACAAACGACAGGGGGCGGGAGAGCAGTACTTC
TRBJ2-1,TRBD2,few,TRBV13,CASRSGSGRAVEQFF,TGTGCCAGCAGATCCGGTAGCGGGAGGGCCGTCGAGCAGTTCTTC
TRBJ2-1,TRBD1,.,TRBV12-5,CASGPGTVSNEQFF,TGTGCTAGTGGACCCGGGACAGTCAGCAATGAGCAGTTCTTC
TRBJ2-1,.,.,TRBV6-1,CASSAHTRGTYNEQFF,TGTGCCAGCAGTGCCCATACCAGGGGAACCTACAATGAGCAGTTCTTC
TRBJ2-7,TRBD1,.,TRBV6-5,CASSGTGSYEQYF,TGTGCCAGCAGTGGGACAGGCTCCTACGAGCAGTACTTC
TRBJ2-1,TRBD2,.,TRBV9,CASSRLAASSYNEQFF,TGTGCCAGCAGCAGACTAGCGGCGAGCTCCTACAATGAGCAGTTCTTC
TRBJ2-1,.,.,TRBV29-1,CSVSGSERSYNEQFF,TGCAGCGTTTCCGGGTCCGAGCGCTCCTACAATGAGCAGTTCTTC
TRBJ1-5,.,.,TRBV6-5,CASSYSTRQPQHF,TGTGCCAGCAGTTACTCGACGAGGCAGCCCCAGCATTTT
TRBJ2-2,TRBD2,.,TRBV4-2,CASSQAVVSGRYTGELFF,TGTGCCAGCAGCCAAGCGGTTGTTAGCGGGAGATATACCGGGGAGCTGTTTTTT
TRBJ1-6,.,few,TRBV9,CASSGPGGGDNSPLHF,TGTGCCAGCAGCGGCCCTGGGGGGGGCGATAATTCACCCCTCCACTTT
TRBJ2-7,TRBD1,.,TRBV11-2,CASSIQGAAYEQYF,TGTGCCAGCAGCATCCAGGGGGCGGCCTACGAGCAGTACTTC
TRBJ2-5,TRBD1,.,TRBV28,CASSGDRLVGETQYF,TGTGCCAGCAGCGGGGACAGGCTGGTTGGAGAGACCCAGTACTTC
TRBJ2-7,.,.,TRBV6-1,CASSEGLFSYEQYF,TGTGCCAGCAGTGAAGGACTTTTTTCCTACGAGCAGTACTTC
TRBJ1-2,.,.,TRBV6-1,CASTPQSYGYTF,TGTGCCAGCACGCCACAGTCCTATGGCTACACCTTC
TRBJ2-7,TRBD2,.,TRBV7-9,CASSLVFGSGRDSAYEQYF,TGTGCCAGCAGCTTAGTCTTCGGTAGCGGGAGGGATTCCGCCTACGAGCAGTACTTC
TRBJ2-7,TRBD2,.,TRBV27,CASSRYSGRNPYEQYF,TGTGCCAGCAGCCGGTATAGCGGGAGGAATCCCTACGAGCAGTACTTC
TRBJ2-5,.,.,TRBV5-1,CASSLSYVETQYF,TGCGCCAGCAGCCTATCGTATGTCGAGACCCAGTACTTC
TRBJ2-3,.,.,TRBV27,CASMRPGNFPDTQYF,TGTGCCAGCATGAGGCCAGGGAACTTTCCAGATACGCAGTATTTT
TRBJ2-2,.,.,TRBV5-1,CASSNRVQAGELFF,TGCGCCAGCAGCAACAGGGTCCAAGCCGGGGAGCTGTTTTTT
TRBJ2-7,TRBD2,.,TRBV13,CASSLGLLAGGGEQYF,TGTGCCAGCAGCTTAGGCCTACTAGCGGGAGGAGGCGAGCAGTACTTC
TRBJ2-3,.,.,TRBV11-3,CASSLRDTQYF,TGTGCCAGCAGCCTCAGGGATACGCAGTATTTT
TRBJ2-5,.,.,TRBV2,CASSESKETQYF,TGTGCCAGCAGTGAGTCCAAAGAGACCCAGTACTTC
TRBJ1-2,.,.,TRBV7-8,CASSRGGRTLQSYGYTF,TGTGCCAGCAGCCGGGGTGGACGGACTCTGCAGAGTTATGGCTACACCTTC
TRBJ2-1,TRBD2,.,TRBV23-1,CASSRVRGRDSSYNEQFF,TGCGCCAGCAGTCGAGTGCGCGGGAGGGACAGCTCCTACAATGAGCAGTTCTTC
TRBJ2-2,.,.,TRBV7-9,CASRRGLGELFF,TGTGCCAGCAGGCGTGGTTTGGGGGAGCTGTTTTTT
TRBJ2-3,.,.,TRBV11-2,CASSPSTGADTQYF,TGTGCCAGCAGCCCTTCAACTGGAGCAGATACGCAGTATTTT
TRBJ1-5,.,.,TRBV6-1,CASSGTPRGDQPQHF,TGTGCCAGCAGTGGGACCCCCCGGGGGGATCAGCCCCAGCATTTT
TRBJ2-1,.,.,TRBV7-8,CASSLQGLRDYEQFF,TGTGCCAGCAGCTTACAGGGCTTGCGGGATTATGAGCAGTTCTTC
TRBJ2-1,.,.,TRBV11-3,CASSLDSPSNEQFF,TGTGCCAGCAGCTTAGATTCCCCCTCCAATGAGCAGTTCTTC
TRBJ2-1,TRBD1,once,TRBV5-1,CASSFTGTGIYNEQFF,TGCGCCAGCAGCTTCACCGGGACAGGAATTTACAATGAGCAGTTCTTC
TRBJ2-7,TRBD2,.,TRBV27,CASSLFSRTSDSYEQYF,TGTGCCAGCAGTTTATTTTCCCGAACTAGCGACTCCTACGAGCAGTACTTC
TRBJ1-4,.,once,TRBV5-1,CASSLDLLAPREENEKLFF,TGCGCCAGCAGCTTGGACCTTCTGGCGCCCCGGGAGGAAAATGAAAAACTGTTTTTT
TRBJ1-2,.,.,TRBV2,CASKQGEGYGYTF,TGTGCCAGCAAACAGGGTGAGGGCTATGGCTACACCTTC
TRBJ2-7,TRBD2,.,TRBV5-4,CASSFGTTAYEQYF,TGTGCCAGCAGTTTTGGGACTACTGCCTACGAGCAGTACTTC
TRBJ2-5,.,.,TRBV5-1,CASSPSKGEETQYF,TGCGCCAGCAGCCCCTCGAAAGGAGAAGAGACCCAGTACTTC
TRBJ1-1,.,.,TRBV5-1,CASSWGRMNTEAFF,TGCGCCAGCAGCTGGGGGAGGATGAACACTGAAGCTTTCTTT
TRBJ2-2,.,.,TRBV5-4,CASSLGGPWEAGELFF,TGTGCCAGCAGCTTGGGAGGGCCGTGGGAGGCCGGGGAGCTGTTTTTT
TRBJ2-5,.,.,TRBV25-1,CASSGRSRGTQYF,TGTGCCAGCAGTGGACGTTCCCGGGGGACCCAGTACTTC
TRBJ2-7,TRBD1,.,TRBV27,CASSQRTGASYEQYF,TGTGCCAGCAGTCAGAGGACAGGGGCCTCCTACGAGCAGTACTTC
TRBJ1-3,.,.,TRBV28,CASSLGRVGGNTIYF,TGTGCCAGCAGTTTAGGCAGGGTAGGTGGAAACACCATATATTTT